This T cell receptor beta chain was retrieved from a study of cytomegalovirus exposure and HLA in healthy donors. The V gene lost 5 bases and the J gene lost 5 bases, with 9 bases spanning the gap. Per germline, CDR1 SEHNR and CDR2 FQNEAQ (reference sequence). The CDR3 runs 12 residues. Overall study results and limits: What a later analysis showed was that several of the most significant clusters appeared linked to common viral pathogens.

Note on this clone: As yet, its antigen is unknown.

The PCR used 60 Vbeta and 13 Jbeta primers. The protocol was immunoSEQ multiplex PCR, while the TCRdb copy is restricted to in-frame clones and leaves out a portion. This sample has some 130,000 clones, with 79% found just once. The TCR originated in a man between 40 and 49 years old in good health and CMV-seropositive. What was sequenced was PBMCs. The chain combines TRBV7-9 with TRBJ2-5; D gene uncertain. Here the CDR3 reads CASSPVFETQYF. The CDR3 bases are TGTGCCAGCAGCCCGGTTTTTGAGACCCAGTACTTC.